This entry features one T cell receptor (beta chain) sequence. Its antigen is currently unknown. Germline-derived CDR1 and CDR2 are SGHNT and YYREEE (reference sequence). There are 13 residues in the CDR3. V was cut by 4 bases and J by 1 base, with 8 bases left in between. All patients were mismatch repair deficient, assessed by either PCR or immunohistochemistry. TCRdb keeps only in-frame clones here, not all; method: immunoSEQ multiplex PCR. The table has under 85,000 clones, around 73% seen once. The data originate from a study of PD-1 blockade in mismatch repair-deficient tumors. The overall study: All were previously treated, progressing patients with some twelve mismatch repair-deficient cancer types. Study-level results: Tumor-resident clones, often absent from pretreatment blood, expanded after pembrolizumab and then contracted.

Sample: peripheral blood, taken 2 weeks after starting pembrolizumab. The chain carries TRBV5-4 and TRBJ1-1, with a possible D match to TRBD1 (6 bases). The sequence derives from an adult with mismatch repair-deficient cancer. CDR3 sequence: CASSPQGNTEAFF. The DNA of the CDR3 is TGTGCCAGCAGCCCACAGGGGAACACTGAAGCTTTCTTT.